These T cell receptor beta chains were read from a single sample in a study of cytomegalovirus exposure and HLA in healthy donors. Assay used: immunoSEQ multiplex PCR; TCRdb lists only in-frame clones, some missing. The sample yields 79,000 or so clones, over 60% seen once. Source material: PBMCs. Receptors were obtained from a woman in her forties in good health and CMV-seropositive. Each CDR3 is given with its conserved first and last residue. The D gene is left open where the match is weak. Rows give clone size only sometimes, using once, few, many, or a class for an expanded clone.

TRBV28	few	TRBD2	TRBJ2-3	CASSSGLAGGPLTDTQYF	TGTGCCAGCAGTTCGGGACTAGCGGGAGGGCCTTTGACAGATACGCAGTATTTT
TRBV7-2	-	-	TRBJ1-1	CASSLRNYGAFF	TGTGCCAGCAGCCTCCGGAACTATGGAGCTTTCTTT
TRBV6-5	-	-	TRBJ1-2	CASTNSGRIYGYTF	TGTGCCAGCACTAACTCGGGGCGGATCTATGGCTACACCTTC
TRBV6-6	-	-	TRBJ2-1	CASSYDRLNEQFF	TGTGCCAGCAGTTACGACAGACTCAATGAGCAGTTCTTC
TRBV28	few	TRBD1	TRBJ1-1	CASSPTGSTEAFF	TGTGCCAGCAGTCCGACAGGGTCCACTGAAGCTTTCTTT
TRBV5-6	-	-	TRBJ2-5	CASSLFVETQYF	TGTGCCAGCAGCTTGTTCGTAGAGACCCAGTACTTC
TRBV30	-	TRBD1	TRBJ2-7	CAWSHLQGASYEQYF	TGTGCCTGGAGTCATCTACAGGGGGCCTCCTACGAGCAGTACTTC
TRBV5-1	once	-	TRBJ2-7	CASSLEGHDAYEQYF	TGCGCCAGCAGCTTGGAAGGACATGACGCCTACGAGCAGTACTTC
TRBV7-8	-	-	TRBJ2-2	CASSRGTGNTGELFF	TGTGCCAGCAGCAGGGGAACAGGGAACACCGGGGAGCTGTTTTTT
TRBV4-3	-	-	TRBJ1-1	CASSQDRGTVVSPNTEAFF	TGCGCCAGCAGCCAAGACAGGGGAACCGTCGTTTCTCCGAACACTGAAGCTTTCTTT
TRBV7-2	-	-	TRBJ1-3	CASSLDRVTIYF	TGTGCCAGCAGCTTAGACAGGGTAACCATATATTTT
TRBV7-7	few	TRBD1	TRBJ2-4	CASSTDRGGIQYF	TGTGCTAGCAGCACGGACAGGGGGGGCATTCAGTACTTC
TRBV4-1	few	-	TRBJ2-7	CASSQDFEAVSSYEQYF	TGCGCCAGCAGCCAAGACTTCGAAGCGGTTAGCTCCTACGAGCAGTACTTC
TRBV5-1	-	TRBD2	TRBJ2-5	CASSQGIAGGSLETQYF	TGCGCCAGCAGCCAAGGAATAGCGGGAGGTTCGTTAGAGACCCAGTACTTC
TRBV2	-	TRBD1	TRBJ1-1	CASSPGTGKGNTEAFF	TGTGCCAGCAGCCCCGGGACAGGGAAGGGTAACACTGAAGCTTTCTTT
TRBV4-3	few	TRBD1	TRBJ2-3	CASSQQYSGTGTAFPDTQYF	TGCGCCAGCAGCCAACAATACTCTGGGACCGGGACAGCATTTCCAGATACGCAGTATTTT
TRBV4-1	-	-	TRBJ2-7	CASSLSPRDEQYF	TGCGCCAGCAGCCTGTCCCCTAGAGACGAGCAGTACTTC
TRBV28	-	-	TRBJ1-5	CASSFSDSFNQPQHF	TGTGCCAGCAGTTTCTCGGACAGTTTCAATCAGCCCCAGCATTTT
TRBV14	-	-	TRBJ1-5	CASSQGRDQPQHF	TGTGCCAGCAGCCAAGGGAGGGACCAGCCCCAGCATTTT
TRBV5-8	many	-	TRBJ2-7	CASTPDSGSYEQYF	TGTGCCAGCACCCCCGATTCCGGCTCCTACGAGCAGTACTTC
TRBV27	once	-	TRBJ2-3	CASSPPFSGDTQYF	TGTGCCAGCAGTCCGCCGTTTAGTGGAGATACGCAGTATTTT
TRBV6-6	-	-	TRBJ1-4	CASSYPVATNEKLFF	TGTGCCAGCAGTTACCCAGTCGCAACTAATGAAAAACTGTTTTTT
TRBV2	-	-	TRBJ1-5	CASSVRQSSNQPQHF	TGTGCCAGCAGTGTAAGACAGAGTAGCAATCAGCCCCAGCATTTT
TRBV11-2	-	-	TRBJ2-3	CASSLVRRSDTQYF	TGTGCCAGCAGCTTAGTCCGCAGGTCAGATACGCAGTATTTT
TRBV5-1	-	TRBD1	TRBJ2-3	CASSSDRARTDTQYF	TGCGCCAGCAGCTCAGACAGGGCACGCACAGATACGCAGTATTTT
TRBV9	once	-	TRBJ1-1	CASSGQRNTEAFF	TGTGCCAGCAGCGGACAGAGGAACACTGAAGCTTTCTTT
TRBV7-9	-	-	TRBJ2-3	CASSLVQGKDTQYF	TGTGCCAGCAGCTTAGTACAGGGCAAAGATACGCAGTATTTT
TRBV4-3	few	TRBD2	TRBJ2-1	CASSQVKQLAGGPNEQFF	TGCGCCAGCAGCCAAGTAAAGCAGCTAGCGGGGGGGCCAAATGAGCAGTTCTTC
TRBV7-2	-	-	TRBJ1-6	CASSLDTVNSPLHF	TGTGCCAGCAGCTTAGATACGGTTAATTCACCCCTCCACTTT
TRBV7-3	-	-	TRBJ1-1	CASSSSRDTSVEAFF	TGTGCCAGCAGCTCCTCCCGGGACACGTCCGTTGAAGCTTTCTTT
TRBV4-1	-	-	TRBJ1-5	CASSQDGGVNQPQHF	TGCGCCAGCAGCCAAGACGGCGGGGTCAATCAGCCCCAGCATTTT
TRBV5-1	-	-	TRBJ2-5	CASSPNSGREETQYF	TGCGCCAGCAGCCCCAATTCGGGCAGGGAAGAGACCCAGTACTTC
TRBV6-1	-	TRBD2	TRBJ2-7	CASMGLAGAGDEKYF	TGTGCCAGCATGGGACTAGCGGGAGCGGGGGACGAGAAGTACTTC
TRBV7-8	-	-	TRBJ1-5	CASRSSLNQPQHF	TGTGCCAGCAGATCTAGTTTGAATCAGCCCCAGCATTTT
TRBV11-2	-	TRBD2	TRBJ2-5	CASSFPGLAGGWTQYF	TGTGCCAGCAGCTTCCCCGGACTAGCGGGAGGGTGGACCCAGTACTTC
TRBV7-2	-	TRBD1	TRBJ2-2	CAVPGTGGLNTGELFF	TGTGCCGTACCCGGGACAGGGGGCTTGAACACCGGGGAGCTGTTTTTT
TRBV19	-	TRBD1	TRBJ1-2	CASISGTGINYGYTF	TGTGCCAGTATCTCCGGGACAGGGATTAACTATGGCTACACCTTC